The following is a T cell receptor beta chain sequence with its context. The antigen remains undetermined. Specified time point: newly diagnosed GD, antithyroid drugs for less than 3 months. Construction of the TCR library relied on RNA isolated from PBMCs. The sample is drawn from a study of regulatory T cells in long-lasting Graves disease. Overall study context: Patients newly diagnosed with Graves' had been on antithyroid drugs for under 3 months. Study-level findings and limits: Persistent cases of Graves' showed reduced TCR diversity relative to newly diagnosed patients. Study was limited to peripheral blood, excluding thyroid tissue.

The authors built TCR beta libraries using iRepertoire HTBI primers and Arm-PCR of CDR3 regions. MiXCR, run by TCRdb on the multiplex PCR reads, gives a single entry per CDR3 protein. The profile shows about 400,000 distinct CDR3 sequences, around 16% of them singletons. This CDR3 spans 13 amino acids. Germline V gives CDR1 SNHLY, CDR2 FYNNEI. Unmatched junction bases numbered 8, after V lost 11 bases and J lost 3 bases. This sample also belongs to another study, concerning T cells in Graves' hyperthyroidism and ophthalmopathy. From that second work: First-round RT-PCR targeting the TCR CDR3 was performed with the HTBI primer set.

V usage is TRBV2 and J usage is TRBJ2-3, with 7 nucleotides matching TRBD1. The clonotype was recovered from a woman between 40 and 55 years old with Graves disease. Specimen: peripheral blood mononuclear cells (PBMCs), collected at new diagnosis, from a patient treated with antithyroid drugs. CDR3 sequence reads: CAGRQGLTDTQYF. Written as DNA, the CDR3 is TGTGCCGGACGACAGGGCCTTACAGATACGCAGTATTTT. The full variable domain, with the rest looked up from reference TRBV2 and TRBJ2-3, is EPEVTQTPSHQVTQMGQEVILRCVPISNHLYFYWYRQILGQKVEFLVSFYNNEISEKSEIFDDQFSVERPDGSNFTLKIRSTKLEDSAMYFCAGRQGLTDTQYFGPGTRLTVL.